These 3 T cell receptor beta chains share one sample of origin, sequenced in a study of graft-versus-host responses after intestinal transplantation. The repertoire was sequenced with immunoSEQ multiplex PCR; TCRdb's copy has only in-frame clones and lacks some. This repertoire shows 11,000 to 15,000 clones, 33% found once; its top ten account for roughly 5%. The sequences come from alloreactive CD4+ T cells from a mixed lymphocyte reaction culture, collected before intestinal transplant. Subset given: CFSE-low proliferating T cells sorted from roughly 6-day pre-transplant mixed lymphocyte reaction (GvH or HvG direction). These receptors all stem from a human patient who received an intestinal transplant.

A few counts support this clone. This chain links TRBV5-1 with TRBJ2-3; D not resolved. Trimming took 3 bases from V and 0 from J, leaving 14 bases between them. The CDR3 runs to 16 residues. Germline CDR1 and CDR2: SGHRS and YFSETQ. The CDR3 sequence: CASSSPLWRSTDTQYF. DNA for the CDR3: TGCGCCAGCAGCTCCCCCCTATGGCGGAGCACAGATACGCAGTATTTT.

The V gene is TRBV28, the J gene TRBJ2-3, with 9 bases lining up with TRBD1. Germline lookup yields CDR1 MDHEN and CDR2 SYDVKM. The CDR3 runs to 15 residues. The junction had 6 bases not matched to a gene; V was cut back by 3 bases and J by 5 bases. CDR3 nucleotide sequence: TGTGCCAGCAGTTTTCGGGGACAGGGACGAGATACGCAGTATTTT. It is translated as CASSFRGQGRDTQYF.

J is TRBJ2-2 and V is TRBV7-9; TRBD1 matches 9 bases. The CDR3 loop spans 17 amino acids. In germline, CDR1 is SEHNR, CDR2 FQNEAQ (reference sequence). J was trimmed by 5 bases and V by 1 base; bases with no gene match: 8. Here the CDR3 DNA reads TGTGCCAGCAGCTTAGACTACAGGGGGCGCATGACCGGGGAGCTGTTTTTT. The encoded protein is CASSLDYRGRMTGELFF.